This is a list of T cell receptor beta chains from one sample in a study of blood T cells in healthy people across ages. TCRdb passed the 5' RACE reads through MiXCR, listing each CDR3 protein once. The repertoire holds approximately 1.5 million distinct CDR3 sequences, with 40% to 45% as singletons. Sequenced sample: blood. Receptors originate from a young woman in good health. CDR3s include the opening cysteine and the closing phenylalanine or tryptophan. A row's size may be missing; if present it is once, few, many or a size class.

>TRBV27|.
CASSLSRANQETQYF
>TRBV5-1|.
CASSSLQDNEQFF
>TRBV3-1|.
CASSHGLSYSPLHF
>TRBV20-1|.
CSALGYETQYF
>TRBV20-1|.
CSARDPELAGYYEQYF
>TRBV7-2|.
CASSLRGTVAAKNIQYF
>TRBV27|.
CASSLSAAYHEQFF
>TRBV28|few
CASSLAGPLYNEQYF
>TRBV24-1|.
CATSDLQQDEQFF
>TRBV4-3|.
CASSQAVRELPYEQYF
>TRBV6-2/TRBV6-3|.
CASAGLAGGSSYNEQFF
>TRBV21-1|.
CASSQSQDLGNQPQHF
>TRBV6-2/TRBV6-3|.
CASSHRGPYGYTF
>TRBV27|.
CASAGTANTEAFF
>TRBV6-2/TRBV6-3|.
CASSRTSGSVDEQYF
>TRBV18|few
CASSPQTANNEQFF
>TRBV30|.
CAYSTQGSNQPQHF
>TRBV20-1|many
CSATFAGGPEEQYF
>TRBV4-3|.
CASSQDVRVRDTEAFF
>TRBV7-9|few
CASSLRGASTEAFF
>TRBV7-8|.
CASSADDNEQYF
>TRBV7-2|.
CVSSLDRIKEETQYF
>TRBV4-1|.
CASSLYGTDSNQPQHF
>TRBV9|.
CASSVRSANTGELFF
>TRBV29-1|.
CSVGVSGNTIYF
>TRBV5-6|once
CASSVMGGKNTEAFF
>TRBV7-2|few
CASSFLAGLVHEQYF
>TRBV12-3/TRBV12-4|.
CASSSANPPNEQFF
>TRBV7-2|few
CASSFPTGIPNLFRSPLHF
>TRBV10-3|.
CAIQDRGNSPLHF
>TRBV12-3/TRBV12-4|.
CASSMTGPNSPLHF
>TRBV29-1|.
CSASDGGEQYF